A few counts support the clone carrying this TCR beta chain. What it recognizes is unknown. The data were obtained in a study of identical twins. Notes on the study in general: These conclusions were based on statistical analysis (cross-sectional, not following the same donors).

TCRdb reprocessed the 5' RACE reads with MiXCR, giving one entry per CDR3 protein. The sample has a few hundred thousand distinct CDR3 sequences, approximately 8.3% seen once. The ends were cut back, 2 bases at V and 3 bases at J, with 19 bases in the middle. The CDR3 is 17 amino acids. Per the germline V gene, CDR1 is MNHNS and CDR2 is SASEGT. These same data were also listed under a study on yellow fever vaccine responses in identical twins. That work adds: The T cell response to vaccination in identical twins was reportedly partly convergent and partly personalized.

The clonotype was recovered from a woman under 30 in good health. The chain combines TRBV6-1 with TRBJ2-5; D may be TRBD1 (6 bases). Sequencing input: CD8+ T cells sorted from blood. CDR3 sequence (DNA): TGTGCCAGCAGTGAATGGGCAGGGGACGCCCTTGAAGAGACCCAGTACTTC. Translation: CASSEWAGDALEETQYF.